Listed below are T cell receptor beta chains from one sample, sequenced in a study of T cells in Graves' hyperthyroidism and ophthalmopathy. TCRdb redid the calling of the multiplex PCR reads with MiXCR, one entry per CDR3 protein. The profile covers about 740,000 distinct CDR3 sequences, with around 15% appearing a single time and 10% taken by the ten largest. The source material was blood. The receptors were gathered from a woman under 30 with Graves' hyperthyroidism. Both conserved end residues are part of each CDR3. The order of the fields is D gene, clone size, J gene, V gene, CDR3 DNA, CDR3 protein. A D gene is named only where the DNA matches it firmly. Clone size is shown for a subset of rows, as once, few, many or a class of expanded clone.

d_gene: TRBD2; abundance: many; j_gene: TRBJ2-1; v_gene: TRBV30; CDR3nt: TGTGCCTGGAGTGCGAGGGGACTAGCGGGAGGCGGGAATGAGCAGTTCTTC; CDR3aa: CAWSARGLAGGGNEQFF
d_gene: TRBD1; abundance: NA; j_gene: TRBJ1-1; v_gene: TRBV7-9; CDR3nt: TGTGCCAGCAGCTTAGATCAGGGGGCCGCCACTGAAGCTTTCTTT; CDR3aa: CASSLDQGAATEAFF
d_gene: NA; abundance: NA; j_gene: TRBJ1-5; v_gene: TRBV4-3; CDR3nt: TGCGCCAGCAGCCAGACTCAAACCCGGGGCAATCAGCCCCAGCATTTT; CDR3aa: CASSQTQTRGNQPQHF
d_gene: NA; abundance: many; j_gene: TRBJ2-5; v_gene: TRBV28; CDR3nt: TGTGCCAGCAGTTTAGAGGGGAGAGAGACCCAGTACTTC; CDR3aa: CASSLEGRETQYF
d_gene: NA; abundance: many; j_gene: TRBJ2-3; v_gene: TRBV7-8; CDR3nt: TGTGCCAGCAGCTTAGAGGCCCGGGGCACAGATACGCAGTATTTT; CDR3aa: CASSLEARGTDTQYF
d_gene: TRBD2; abundance: many; j_gene: TRBJ2-2; v_gene: TRBV6-1; CDR3nt: TGTGCCAGCAATCAAGCGGGAGCAGGAACCGGGGAGCTGTTTTTT; CDR3aa: CASNQAGAGTGELFF
d_gene: TRBD1; abundance: NA; j_gene: TRBJ2-1; v_gene: TRBV18; CDR3nt: TGTGCCAGCTCATCCGGGACAGGGGCGATCAATGAGCAGTTCTTC; CDR3aa: CASSSGTGAINEQFF
d_gene: NA; abundance: few; j_gene: TRBJ1-2; v_gene: TRBV19; CDR3nt: TGTGCCAGTAGTATCAGCAGGGATGGCTACACCTTC; CDR3aa: CASSISRDGYTF
d_gene: NA; abundance: NA; j_gene: TRBJ2-1; v_gene: TRBV7-9; CDR3nt: TGTGCCAGCAGCTCTCCGAAGAGCTCCTACAATGAGCAGTTCTTC; CDR3aa: CASSSPKSSYNEQFF
d_gene: TRBD1; abundance: NA; j_gene: TRBJ2-1; v_gene: TRBV7-9; CDR3nt: TGTGCCAGCAGCCCCGGGACAGGGGTGCTCAATGAGCAGTTCTTC; CDR3aa: CASSPGTGVLNEQFF
d_gene: NA; abundance: few; j_gene: TRBJ1-1; v_gene: TRBV2; CDR3nt: TGTGCCAGCAGTGAACTCAGGGGCGCGAACACTGAAGCTTTCTTT; CDR3aa: CASSELRGANTEAFF
d_gene: NA; abundance: many; j_gene: TRBJ2-3; v_gene: TRBV18; CDR3nt: TGTGCCAGCTCACCTCCGTTTGGGGTTGCGCGGACGCAGTATTTT; CDR3aa: CASSPPFGVARTQYF
d_gene: TRBD2; abundance: NA; j_gene: TRBJ2-1; v_gene: TRBV6-2/TRBV6-3; CDR3nt: TGTGCCAGCAGCCTTGGGACTAGCGGTTACTACAATGAGCAGTTCTTC; CDR3aa: CASSLGTSGYYNEQFF
d_gene: TRBD2; abundance: NA; j_gene: TRBJ2-7; v_gene: TRBV5-1; CDR3nt: TGCGCCAGCAGCTATTTAGCGGGAGGGCCTCCCGAGCAGTACTTC; CDR3aa: CASSYLAGGPPEQYF
d_gene: NA; abundance: many; j_gene: TRBJ1-5; v_gene: TRBV12-3/TRBV12-4; CDR3nt: TGTGCCAGCAGTTGGGGCGGCCGCAATCAGCCCCAGCATTTT; CDR3aa: CASSWGGRNQPQHF
d_gene: NA; abundance: many; j_gene: TRBJ2-5; v_gene: TRBV13; CDR3nt: TGTGCCAGCAGCTTAGAGGGACGGAGGTTCCAAGAGACCCAGTACTTC; CDR3aa: CASSLEGRRFQETQYF
d_gene: NA; abundance: NA; j_gene: TRBJ1-1; v_gene: TRBV5-1; CDR3nt: TGCGCCAGCAGCTTGGAGTGGGGTTCTGAAGCTTTCTTT; CDR3aa: CASSLEWGSEAFF
d_gene: NA; abundance: NA; j_gene: TRBJ1-3; v_gene: TRBV6-1; CDR3nt: TGTGCCAGCAGTCTTGACACCCTCTCTGGAAACACCATATATTTT; CDR3aa: CASSLDTLSGNTIYF
d_gene: NA; abundance: many; j_gene: TRBJ2-5; v_gene: TRBV7-2; CDR3nt: TGTGCCAGCAGCTTAGCGCTTGGGGTTAAGACCCAGTACTTC; CDR3aa: CASSLALGVKTQYF
d_gene: NA; abundance: many; j_gene: TRBJ2-7; v_gene: TRBV15; CDR3nt: TGTGCCACCAGCAGAGAATCCCTCCCCTACGAGCAGTACTTC; CDR3aa: CATSRESLPYEQYF
d_gene: TRBD2; abundance: many; j_gene: TRBJ2-7; v_gene: TRBV3-1; CDR3nt: TGTGCCAGCAGCCGTCTAGCGGGAGTGGGGAACTACGAGCAGTACTTC; CDR3aa: CASSRLAGVGNYEQYF
d_gene: NA; abundance: NA; j_gene: TRBJ1-2; v_gene: TRBV11-2; CDR3nt: TGTGCCAGCAGCCTTTCGGCAGGAGAGAACTATGGCTACACCTTC; CDR3aa: CASSLSAGENYGYTF
d_gene: NA; abundance: many; j_gene: TRBJ1-1; v_gene: TRBV12-3/TRBV12-4; CDR3nt: TGTGCCAGCAGTTTAATCGGGGGCACTGAAGCTTTCTTT; CDR3aa: CASSLIGGTEAFF
d_gene: NA; abundance: many; j_gene: TRBJ1-2; v_gene: TRBV5-1; CDR3nt: TGCGCCAGCAGCTTGGGTCAGCCTACCGGTAACTATGGCTACACCTTC; CDR3aa: CASSLGQPTGNYGYTF
d_gene: NA; abundance: many; j_gene: TRBJ2-1; v_gene: TRBV11-2; CDR3nt: TGTGCCAGCAGGGGACATTACAATGAGCAGTTCTTC; CDR3aa: CASRGHYNEQFF
d_gene: NA; abundance: NA; j_gene: TRBJ2-3; v_gene: TRBV9; CDR3nt: TGTGCCAGCAGCGTAGACTGGCTCGGTTCGGATACGCAGTATTTT; CDR3aa: CASSVDWLGSDTQYF
d_gene: NA; abundance: NA; j_gene: TRBJ1-5; v_gene: TRBV2; CDR3nt: TGTGCCAGCAGTGAAGGGTTTAGCAGTCAGCCCCAGCATTTT; CDR3aa: CASSEGFSSQPQHF
d_gene: TRBD1; abundance: NA; j_gene: TRBJ2-2; v_gene: TRBV5-6; CDR3nt: TGTGCCAGCAGCCCATGGGACAGGCCGTACACCGGGGAGCTGTTTTTT; CDR3aa: CASSPWDRPYTGELFF
d_gene: TRBD1; abundance: many; j_gene: TRBJ2-7; v_gene: TRBV12-3/TRBV12-4; CDR3nt: TGTGCCAGCAGGACAGGGGCCGTCTACGAGCAGTACTTC; CDR3aa: CASRTGAVYEQYF
d_gene: NA; abundance: few; j_gene: TRBJ1-2; v_gene: TRBV9; CDR3nt: TGTGCCAGCAGCGCCAACTTCCGCAGGGAAGGCTACACCTTC; CDR3aa: CASSANFRREGYTF
d_gene: TRBD1; abundance: many; j_gene: TRBJ1-2; v_gene: TRBV7-9; CDR3nt: TGTGCCAGCAGCTCCGGACAGGGGGCAGAAGGCTACACCTTC; CDR3aa: CASSSGQGAEGYTF
d_gene: TRBD1; abundance: many; j_gene: TRBJ2-1; v_gene: TRBV4-1; CDR3nt: TGCGCCAGCAGCCAAGGTGGGACAGTATTTTACAATGAGCAGTTCTTC; CDR3aa: CASSQGGTVFYNEQFF
d_gene: TRBD2; abundance: many; j_gene: TRBJ2-5; v_gene: TRBV5-1; CDR3nt: TGCGCCAGCAGCTTGGACGGCGGGAGGCCCACAACCCAAGAGACCCAGTACTTC; CDR3aa: CASSLDGGRPTTQETQYF
d_gene: NA; abundance: few; j_gene: TRBJ1-2; v_gene: TRBV6-5; CDR3nt: TGTGCCAGCAGTTACGCTCCTGACAGTTTGGGAGTTGGCTACACCTTC; CDR3aa: CASSYAPDSLGVGYTF
d_gene: TRBD2; abundance: many; j_gene: TRBJ2-3; v_gene: TRBV20-1; CDR3nt: TGCAGTGCTAGGGTGACTAGCGGGAGCACAGATACGCAGTATTTT; CDR3aa: CSARVTSGSTDTQYF
d_gene: NA; abundance: few; j_gene: TRBJ2-1; v_gene: TRBV30; CDR3nt: TGTGCCTGGAGTACCTCGGTAGCTGGGCAGTTCTTC; CDR3aa: CAWSTSVAGQFF
d_gene: NA; abundance: few; j_gene: TRBJ1-2; v_gene: TRBV28; CDR3nt: TGTGCCAGCAGTTTTTCGTTCAGGGGCCGATCAAACGAGAATGGCTACACCTTC; CDR3aa: CASSFSFRGRSNENGYTF
d_gene: NA; abundance: NA; j_gene: TRBJ1-2; v_gene: TRBV7-8; CDR3nt: TGTGCCAGCAGCTTAGAATCCCGGACGTACTATGGCTACACCTTC; CDR3aa: CASSLESRTYYGYTF
d_gene: TRBD2; abundance: many; j_gene: TRBJ2-3; v_gene: TRBV27; CDR3nt: TGTGCCAGCAGTTTATCGAGCGGGAGGGAATTACGTACGCAGTATTTT; CDR3aa: CASSLSSGRELRTQYF
d_gene: TRBD1; abundance: NA; j_gene: TRBJ2-7; v_gene: TRBV7-8; CDR3nt: TGTGCCAGCAGCTGGGGACAGGGAGGGATGTACGAGCAGTACTTC; CDR3aa: CASSWGQGGMYEQYF
d_gene: NA; abundance: NA; j_gene: TRBJ1-5; v_gene: TRBV20-1; CDR3nt: TGCAGTGCTAGAGCCTTCGGGGCCGATCAGCCCCAGCATTTT; CDR3aa: CSARAFGADQPQHF
d_gene: NA; abundance: NA; j_gene: TRBJ1-6; v_gene: TRBV4-1; CDR3nt: TGCGCCAGCAGCCAAGTGGGCAGGAGGGGTTCACCCCTCCACTTT; CDR3aa: CASSQVGRRGSPLHF
d_gene: NA; abundance: many; j_gene: TRBJ1-2; v_gene: TRBV11-2; CDR3nt: TGTGCCAGCAGCTCGTTGACGCAGACCTATGGCTACACCTTC; CDR3aa: CASSSLTQTYGYTF
d_gene: NA; abundance: many; j_gene: TRBJ2-7; v_gene: TRBV11-2; CDR3nt: TGTGCCAGCAGCTTCGAACGTTACGAGCAGTACTTC; CDR3aa: CASSFERYEQYF
d_gene: NA; abundance: many; j_gene: TRBJ2-7; v_gene: TRBV29-1; CDR3nt: TGCAGCATTCAAGGAGGGGGGGGCTACGAGCAGTACTTC; CDR3aa: CSIQGGGGYEQYF
d_gene: NA; abundance: many; j_gene: TRBJ2-3; v_gene: TRBV30; CDR3nt: TGTGCCTGGAGTCCAGACAGGTTAGACACAGATACGCAGTATTTT; CDR3aa: CAWSPDRLDTDTQYF
d_gene: TRBD1; abundance: few; j_gene: TRBJ2-3; v_gene: TRBV12-3/TRBV12-4; CDR3nt: TGTGCCGGCATCAAGAACAGGGACAGGGGTCCCACAGATACGCAGTATTTT; CDR3aa: CAGIKNRDRGPTDTQYF
d_gene: NA; abundance: many; j_gene: TRBJ1-2; v_gene: TRBV24-1; CDR3nt: TGTGCCACCAGTGATTTAAGGGACCCTAACTATGGCTACACCTTC; CDR3aa: CATSDLRDPNYGYTF
d_gene: NA; abundance: many; j_gene: TRBJ2-7; v_gene: TRBV7-9; CDR3nt: TGTGCCAGCAGCCAAAATACAGGGATCTACGAGCAGTACTTC; CDR3aa: CASSQNTGIYEQYF
d_gene: TRBD1; abundance: NA; j_gene: TRBJ1-1; v_gene: TRBV3-1; CDR3nt: TGTGCCAGCAGCCAGCCGGGACAGGGTGAAGCTTTCTTT; CDR3aa: CASSQPGQGEAFF
d_gene: TRBD2; abundance: NA; j_gene: TRBJ2-3; v_gene: TRBV6-2/TRBV6-3; CDR3nt: TGTGCCAGCAGTTACTGGGTCGCGGGAGTGGGGGCAGATACGCAGTATTTT; CDR3aa: CASSYWVAGVGADTQYF
d_gene: NA; abundance: many; j_gene: TRBJ1-1; v_gene: TRBV3-1; CDR3nt: TGTGCCAGTTTTGGAACTGAAGCTTTCTTT; CDR3aa: CASFGTEAFF
d_gene: TRBD2; abundance: few; j_gene: TRBJ2-7; v_gene: TRBV27; CDR3nt: TGTGCCAGCAGTTTATCCGGACTAGCGAGCTCCTACGAGCAGTACTTC; CDR3aa: CASSLSGLASSYEQYF